This T cell receptor beta chain was obtained from a study of T cell responses to AZD1222 COVID-19 vaccine. Study results and caveats: Nearly half of spike-specific TCRs reportedly target unmutated variant regions.

About this clone itself: Its antigen is undetermined.

Method: immunoSEQ multiplex PCR; TCRdb's copy keeps in-frame clones and lacks some. The top ten clones hold around a tenth of a sample with some 84,000 clones, around 88% of them seen once. From germline, CDR1 is SGDLS and CDR2 YYNGEE. This CDR3 contains 17 residues. Losses at the gene ends were 0 bases for V and 2 bases for J; bases not matched to a gene: 7. This chain uses TRBV9 with TRBJ2-5; TRBD2 agrees at 10 bases. This specimen consisted of peripheral blood, obtained 28 days after the second AZD1222 dose. This TCR came from an adult who received the AZD1222 COVID-19 vaccine. The CDR3 loop reads CASSVGASGGPQETQYF. As DNA, the CDR3 is TGTGCCAGCAGCGTAGGGGCTAGCGGGGGCCCTCAAGAGACCCAGTACTTC. The whole variable domain, filled in from reference TRBV9 and TRBJ2-5, reads DSGVTQTPKHLITATGQRVTLRCSPRSGDLSVYWYQQSLDQGLQFLIQYYNGEERAKGNILERFSAQQFPDLHSELNLSSLELGDSALYFCASSVGASGGPQETQYFGPGTRLLVL.